Listed below are T cell receptor beta chains from one sample, sequenced in a study of tumor-infiltrating lymphocytes in oesophageal squamous cell carcinoma. TCRdb re-called the PCR reads with MiXCR, one entry per CDR3 protein. The sample holds about 6,700 distinct CDR3 sequences, nearly 15% seen once. The sequenced sample consisted of normal esophageal tissue next to the tumor. These receptors all come from a male donor with esophageal squamous cell carcinoma. Both conserved end residues are part of each CDR3. Fields, in order: clone size, J gene, D gene, V gene, CDR3 DNA, CDR3 protein. A D gene is named only where the DNA matches it firmly. The listing skips clone size in some rows; elsewhere it reads once, few, many or a size class.

clone size: medium-sized; J gene: TRBJ2-3; D gene: TRBD2; V gene: TRBV10-1; CDR3 DNA: TGCGCCAGCAGTGAGTCGCTAGCGGGGGGCACAGATACGCAGTATTTT; CDR3 protein: CASSESLAGGTDTQYF
clone size: few; J gene: TRBJ1-2; D gene: TRBD1; V gene: TRBV19; CDR3 DNA: TGTGCCAGTAGTATGGGACAGGGGTACTATGGCTACACCTTC; CDR3 protein: CASSMGQGYYGYTF
clone size: few; J gene: TRBJ1-4; D gene: TRBD1; V gene: TRBV6-6; CDR3 DNA: TGTGCCAGCAGATACCGACAGGGGATGGACGAAAAACTGTTTTTT; CDR3 protein: CASRYRQGMDEKLFF
clone size: many; J gene: TRBJ2-7; D gene: TRBD1; V gene: TRBV28; CDR3 DNA: TGTGCCAGCGTAACAGGGGGCGCGTTCGAGCAGTACTTC; CDR3 protein: CASVTGGAFEQYF
clone size: many; J gene: TRBJ2-2; D gene: TRBD2; V gene: TRBV5-6; CDR3 DNA: TGTGCCAGCAGCCTCCCGGGACTAGCGGGGGGGCCCGGGGAGCTGTTTTTT; CDR3 protein: CASSLPGLAGGPGELFF
clone size: many; J gene: TRBJ2-1; D gene: -; V gene: TRBV28; CDR3 DNA: TGTGCCAGCAGTACAGGCCCAGGCTATAATTCACCCCTCCACTTC; CDR3 protein: CASSTGPGYNSPLHF
clone size: few; J gene: TRBJ2-3; D gene: -; V gene: TRBV5-1; CDR3 DNA: TGCGCCAGCAGCCCCGACGGTGCTAGGTTCACAGATACGCAGTATTTT; CDR3 protein: CASSPDGARFTDTQYF
clone size: many; J gene: TRBJ1-1; D gene: -; V gene: TRBV11-2; CDR3 DNA: TGTGCCAGCAGCCCACGCTGGGGCACAGTCACTGAAGCTTTCTTT; CDR3 protein: CASSPRWGTVTEAFF
clone size: many; J gene: TRBJ2-2; D gene: -; V gene: TRBV6-6; CDR3 DNA: TGTGCCAGCAGTTACTCGAGGAGGGCCGGGGAGCTGTTTTTT; CDR3 protein: CASSYSRRAGELFF
clone size: medium-sized; J gene: TRBJ2-1; D gene: TRBD2; V gene: TRBV7-3; CDR3 DNA: TGTGCCAGCAGCTTAAACGGTCTAGCGGGGACAGAGCAGTTCTTC; CDR3 protein: CASSLNGLAGTEQFF
clone size: many; J gene: TRBJ2-7; D gene: -; V gene: TRBV14; CDR3 DNA: TGTGCCAGCAGCAGCCTGGGGTTAGTCGGAGAGCAGTACTTC; CDR3 protein: CASSSLGLVGEQYF
clone size: medium-sized; J gene: TRBJ2-1; D gene: TRBD2; V gene: TRBV6-1; CDR3 DNA: TGTGCCAGCAGCCCCACTAGCGGGGGTCACAATGAGCAGTTCTTC; CDR3 protein: CASSPTSGGHNEQFF
clone size: few; J gene: TRBJ1-1; D gene: TRBD1; V gene: TRBV9; CDR3 DNA: TGTGCCAGCAGCGTAGAGGCAACAGGGGGTGCTGAAGCTTTCTTT; CDR3 protein: CASSVEATGGAEAFF
clone size: many; J gene: TRBJ1-1; D gene: -; V gene: TRBV12-5; CDR3 DNA: TGTGCTAGTGCCAATAGCTCGCCCAGAACTGAAGCTTTCTTT; CDR3 protein: CASANSSPRTEAFF
clone size: -; J gene: TRBJ1-1; D gene: -; V gene: TRBV5-6; CDR3 DNA: TGTGCCAGCAGCTTCCTCGGGCGGGGGAACACTGAAGCTTTCTTT; CDR3 protein: CASSFLGRGNTEAFF
clone size: many; J gene: TRBJ2-3; D gene: -; V gene: TRBV19; CDR3 DNA: TGTGCCAGCAGTCGGGACCCCAGCACAGATACGCAGTATTTT; CDR3 protein: CASSRDPSTDTQYF
clone size: medium-sized; J gene: TRBJ2-7; D gene: -; V gene: TRBV12-3/TRBV12-4; CDR3 DNA: TGTGCCAGCAGTTTAGTCGGCCCGGGCGAGCAGTACTTC; CDR3 protein: CASSLVGPGEQYF
clone size: many; J gene: TRBJ2-1; D gene: TRBD1; V gene: TRBV6-1; CDR3 DNA: TGTGCCAGCAGTGAAGTGGCAGGGGGTACCTACAATGAGCAGTTCTTC; CDR3 protein: CASSEVAGGTYNEQFF
clone size: medium-sized; J gene: TRBJ2-2; D gene: -; V gene: TRBV7-8; CDR3 DNA: TGTGCCAGCAGCCCGGCCTTCATCAACACCGGGGAGCTGTTTTTT; CDR3 protein: CASSPAFINTGELFF
clone size: many; J gene: TRBJ1-1; D gene: TRBD1; V gene: TRBV6-1; CDR3 DNA: TGTGCCAGCGGACAGGGTTTGGCTGAAGCTTTCTTT; CDR3 protein: CASGQGLAEAFF
clone size: many; J gene: TRBJ1-2; D gene: -; V gene: TRBV6-1; CDR3 DNA: TGTGCCAGCAGAGGGGACAAGGCTGGCGGGGGCTACACCTTC; CDR3 protein: CASRGDKAGGGYTF
clone size: many; J gene: TRBJ1-6; D gene: -; V gene: TRBV11-2; CDR3 DNA: TGTGCCAGCAGCTTCGGACAGAGTAATTCACCCCTCCACTTC; CDR3 protein: CASSFGQSNSPLHF
clone size: -; J gene: TRBJ2-1; D gene: -; V gene: TRBV4-2; CDR3 DNA: TGTGCCAGCAGCCAAGGACAGGTCCCGCAGCAGTTCTTC; CDR3 protein: CASSQGQVPQQFF
clone size: many; J gene: TRBJ2-2; D gene: TRBD1; V gene: TRBV19; CDR3 DNA: TGTGCCAGTAGTATTGGGGGACAGGGAGGGACCGGGGAGCTGTTTTTT; CDR3 protein: CASSIGGQGGTGELFF
clone size: -; J gene: TRBJ2-3; D gene: -; V gene: TRBV5-1; CDR3 DNA: TGCGCCGGCAGCTTGGAAGGACGGGCCTTGAGCACAGATACGCAGTATTTT; CDR3 protein: CAGSLEGRALSTDTQYF
clone size: medium-sized; J gene: TRBJ2-1; D gene: -; V gene: TRBV6-1; CDR3 DNA: TGTGCCAGCAGTGTAGGGCAGAGCTCCTACAATGAGCAGTTCTTC; CDR3 protein: CASSVGQSSYNEQFF